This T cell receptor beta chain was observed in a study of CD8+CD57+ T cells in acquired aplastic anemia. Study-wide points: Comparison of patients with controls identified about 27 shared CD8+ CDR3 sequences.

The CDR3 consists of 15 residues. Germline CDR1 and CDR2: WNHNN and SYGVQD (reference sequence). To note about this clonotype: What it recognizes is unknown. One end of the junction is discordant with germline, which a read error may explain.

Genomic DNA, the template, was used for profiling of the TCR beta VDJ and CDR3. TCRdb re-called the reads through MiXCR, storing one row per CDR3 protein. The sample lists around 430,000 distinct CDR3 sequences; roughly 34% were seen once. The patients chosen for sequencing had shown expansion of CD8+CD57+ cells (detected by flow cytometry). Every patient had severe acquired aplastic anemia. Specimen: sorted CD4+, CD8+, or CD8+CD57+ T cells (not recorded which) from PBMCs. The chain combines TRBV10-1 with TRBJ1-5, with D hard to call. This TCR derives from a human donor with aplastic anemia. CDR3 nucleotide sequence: TGTGCCAGCAGTGCATTGGGCGGTAGCAATCAGCCCCAGCATTTT. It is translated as CASSALGGSNQPQHF.